This TCR beta chain is drawn from a study of cytomegalovirus exposure and HLA in healthy donors. Findings and limits, study-wide: Of the V segments, some could not be distinguished, including TRBV6-2 and TRBV6-3, and were excluded.

PCR primers comprised 60 Vbeta and 13 Jbeta primers. Some clones are missing from TCRdb's copy, which holds only in-frame ones; the method was immunoSEQ multiplex PCR. This sample has roughly 200,000 clones, with around 78% found just once. The ends lost 6 bases at V and 6 bases at J; junction bases unmatched: 3. This CDR3 contains 13 residues. The germline CDR1 and CDR2 sequences are SNHLY and FYNNEI. Comment on this clone: The antigen remains unidentified.

The source material was PBMCs. This TCR derives from a woman in her thirties in good health and CMV-seropositive. This rearrangement joins TRBV2 to TRBJ2-2, with 8 bases identical to TRBD2. The CDR3 DNA reads as TGTGCCAGCAGGGGGACTAGGGCCGGGGAGCTGTTTTTT. Its translation is CASRGTRAGELFF. The entire variable domain, with the rest obtained from reference TRBV2 and TRBJ2-2, is as follows: EPEVTQTPSHQVTQMGQEVILRCVPISNHLYFYWYRQILGQKVEFLVSFYNNEISEKSEIFDDQFSVERPDGSNFTLKIRSTKLEDSAMYFCASRGTRAGELFFGEGSRLTVL.